This is a list of T cell receptor beta chains from one sample in a study of cytomegalovirus exposure and HLA in healthy donors. The protocol was immunoSEQ multiplex PCR, while the TCRdb copy is restricted to in-frame clones and leaves out a portion. The profile covers about 87,000 clones, with 70% to 85% appearing a single time and approximately 20% taken by the ten largest. The specimen was PBMCs. These receptors came from a man aged 30 to 45 in good health and CMV-seropositive. CDR3s include the opening cysteine and the closing phenylalanine or tryptophan. Fields, in order: J gene, V gene, clone size, D gene, CDR3 DNA, CDR3 protein. The D gene is left open where the match is weak. Clone size is not always given. Where it is, it says once, few, many or a class for expanded clones.

j_call: TRBJ1-2
v_call: TRBV4-1
clone_size: NA
d_call: TRBD1
cdr3_nt: TGCGCCAGCAGCGAGGACGGGACAGCGACTCCAAACTATGGCTACACCTTC
cdr3_aa: CASSEDGTATPNYGYTF

j_call: TRBJ2-7
v_call: TRBV7-9
clone_size: NA
d_call: NA
cdr3_nt: TGTGCCAGCGGGAGAGGGAACTACGAGCAGTACTTC
cdr3_aa: CASGRGNYEQYF

j_call: TRBJ1-1
v_call: TRBV9
clone_size: few
d_call: TRBD1
cdr3_nt: TGTGCCAGCAGCGGCGGGACAGGGGGGACTGAAGCTTTCTTT
cdr3_aa: CASSGGTGGTEAFF

j_call: TRBJ2-1
v_call: TRBV5-6
clone_size: NA
d_call: TRBD1
cdr3_nt: TGTGCCAGCAGCTCGGGACTGACAGGGGGGAATGAGCAGTTCTTC
cdr3_aa: CASSSGLTGGNEQFF

j_call: TRBJ2-6
v_call: TRBV5-8
clone_size: NA
d_call: NA
cdr3_nt: TGTGCCAGCAGCCGACAGTCCTCTGGGGCCAACGTCCTGACTTTC
cdr3_aa: CASSRQSSGANVLTF

j_call: TRBJ2-7
v_call: TRBV5-8
clone_size: NA
d_call: TRBD2
cdr3_nt: TGTGCCAGCAGCCTAGCGGGAGGGGCGAGCGAGCAGTACTTC
cdr3_aa: CASSLAGGASEQYF

j_call: TRBJ1-5
v_call: TRBV28
clone_size: NA
d_call: NA
cdr3_nt: TGTGCCAGCAGCCGGGATGATATCGGGCTAAATCAGCCCCAGCATTTT
cdr3_aa: CASSRDDIGLNQPQHF

j_call: TRBJ2-1
v_call: TRBV6-5
clone_size: few
d_call: NA
cdr3_nt: TGTGCCAGCAGTGAGGATCGGGAGTACAATGAGCAGTTCTTC
cdr3_aa: CASSEDREYNEQFF

j_call: TRBJ2-1
v_call: TRBV29-1
clone_size: few
d_call: TRBD1
cdr3_nt: TGCAGCGTCCCCCTTGGACAGGCCTACAATGAGCAGTTCTTC
cdr3_aa: CSVPLGQAYNEQFF

j_call: TRBJ2-7
v_call: TRBV5-5
clone_size: NA
d_call: NA
cdr3_nt: TGTGCCAGCACCCAGGGAACAGCCTACGAGCAGTACTTC
cdr3_aa: CASTQGTAYEQYF

j_call: TRBJ1-3
v_call: TRBV6-1
clone_size: few
d_call: TRBD1
cdr3_nt: TGTGCCAGCAGTGTTAACCGGGACAGGGCAGGAGGAAACACCATATATTTT
cdr3_aa: CASSVNRDRAGGNTIYF

j_call: TRBJ1-5
v_call: TRBV6-6
clone_size: NA
d_call: NA
cdr3_nt: TGTGCCAGCAGTTACAGTGTCCGGGTTAGCAATCAGCCCCAGCATTTT
cdr3_aa: CASSYSVRVSNQPQHF

j_call: TRBJ2-6
v_call: TRBV6-1
clone_size: NA
d_call: NA
cdr3_nt: TGTGCCAGCAGTGTGTGGGTGGAAACGAGCGGCGTCCTGACTTTC
cdr3_aa: CASSVWVETSGVLTF

j_call: TRBJ1-3
v_call: TRBV2
clone_size: NA
d_call: TRBD1
cdr3_nt: TGTGCCAGCAGTGACGGGACAGTGAGGAAATCTGGAAACACCATATATTTT
cdr3_aa: CASSDGTVRKSGNTIYF

j_call: TRBJ2-1
v_call: TRBV6-1
clone_size: NA
d_call: NA
cdr3_nt: TGTGCCAGCAGTGAAGGAGGGGGTTCGGATGAGCAGTTCTTC
cdr3_aa: CASSEGGGSDEQFF

j_call: TRBJ1-5
v_call: TRBV2
clone_size: NA
d_call: TRBD1
cdr3_nt: TGTGCCAGCAGTGAGGACAGGGGTCTTAATCAGCCCCAGAATTTT
cdr3_aa: CASSEDRGLNQPQNF

j_call: TRBJ2-1
v_call: TRBV7-8
clone_size: NA
d_call: NA
cdr3_nt: TGTGCCAGCAGCTTATCGGGGGAGCAGTTCTTC
cdr3_aa: CASSLSGEQFF

j_call: TRBJ1-1
v_call: TRBV5-1
clone_size: NA
d_call: TRBD1
cdr3_nt: TGCGCCAGCAGCCTCATACAGGGGGAGAAAGAAGCTTTCTTT
cdr3_aa: CASSLIQGEKEAFF

j_call: TRBJ2-7
v_call: TRBV7-2
clone_size: NA
d_call: NA
cdr3_nt: TGTGCCAGCAGCCAAGAATCGGCGAGGCCGAACGAGCAGTACTTC
cdr3_aa: CASSQESARPNEQYF

j_call: TRBJ2-7
v_call: TRBV28
clone_size: NA
d_call: NA
cdr3_nt: TGTGCCAGCAGTCTGGTTTCCGGGCAGTACTTC
cdr3_aa: CASSLVSGQYF

j_call: TRBJ1-1
v_call: TRBV30
clone_size: NA
d_call: TRBD1
cdr3_nt: TGTGCCCTCCGACCGGGACAGGGGAACACTGAAGCTTTCTTT
cdr3_aa: CALRPGQGNTEAFF

j_call: TRBJ1-4
v_call: TRBV19
clone_size: NA
d_call: NA
cdr3_nt: TGTGCCAGTAGTTCGTCGCGCGCAACTAATGAAAAACTGTTTTTT
cdr3_aa: CASSSSRATNEKLFF